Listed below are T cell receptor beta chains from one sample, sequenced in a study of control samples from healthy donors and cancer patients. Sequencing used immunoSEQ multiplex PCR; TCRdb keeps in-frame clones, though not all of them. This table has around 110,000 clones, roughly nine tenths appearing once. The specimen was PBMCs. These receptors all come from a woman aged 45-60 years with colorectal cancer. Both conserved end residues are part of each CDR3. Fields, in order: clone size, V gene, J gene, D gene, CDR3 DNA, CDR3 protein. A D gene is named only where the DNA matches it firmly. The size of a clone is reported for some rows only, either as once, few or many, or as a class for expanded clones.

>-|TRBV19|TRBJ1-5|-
TGTGCCAGTAGTAATTCCGTTCAGCCCCAGCATTTT
CASSNSVQPQHF
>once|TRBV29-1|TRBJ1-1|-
TGCAGCGTTCGGACAGCTGAAGCTTTCTTT
CSVRTAEAFF
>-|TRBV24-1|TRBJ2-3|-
TGTGCCACCAGTGATCGCCCCGGACTCCACACAGATACGCAGTATTTT
CATSDRPGLHTDTQYF
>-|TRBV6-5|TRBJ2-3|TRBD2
TGTGCCAGCAGACGACTAGCGGAGGTCACAGATACGCAGTATTTT
CASRRLAEVTDTQYF
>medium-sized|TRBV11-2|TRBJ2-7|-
TGTGCCAGCAGCTTAGGCCGGGAGAATGCCTACGAGCAGTACTTC
CASSLGRENAYEQYF
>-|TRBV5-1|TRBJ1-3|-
TGCGCCAGCAGCTTGGTAGGGATGGAAAACACCATATATTTT
CASSLVGMENTIYF
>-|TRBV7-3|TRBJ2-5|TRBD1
TGTGCCAGCAGGGGACAGGGGGAAGAGACCCAGTACTTC
CASRGQGEETQYF
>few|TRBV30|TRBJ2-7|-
TGTGCCTGGAGTGTACGAGGGTTCATCGGTGGCGAGCAGTACTTC
CAWSVRGFIGGEQYF
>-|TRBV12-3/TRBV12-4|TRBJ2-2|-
TGTGCCCAGCAGAGGCCGGGCCACGGGGAGCTGTTTTTT
CAQQRPGHGELFF
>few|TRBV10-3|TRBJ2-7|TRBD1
TGTGCCATCAGTGGAGGGACGGACAGGGGATTCTCCTACGAGCAGTACTTC
CAISGGTDRGFSYEQYF
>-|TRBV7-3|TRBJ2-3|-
TGTGCCAGCAGCTTAAATCTGCTGGATACGCAGTATTTT
CASSLNLLDTQYF
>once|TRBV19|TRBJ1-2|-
TGTGCCAGTAGTATAGCACAGGCGAACTATGGCTACACCTTC
CASSIAQANYGYTF
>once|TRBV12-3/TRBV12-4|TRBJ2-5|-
TGTGCCAGTACAACAGGGACAGAGACCCAGTACTTC
CASTTGTETQYF
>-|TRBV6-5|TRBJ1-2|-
TGTGCCAGCAGTTCCAACGGCCGGAGGGGCTACACCTTC
CASSSNGRRGYTF
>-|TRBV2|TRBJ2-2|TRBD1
TGTGCCAGCAGTGTAAGGGACAGGGCCGGGGAGCTGTTTTTT
CASSVRDRAGELFF
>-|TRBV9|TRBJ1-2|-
TGTGCCAGCAGCGTAGGGGGTAACTATGGCTACACCTTC
CASSVGGNYGYTF
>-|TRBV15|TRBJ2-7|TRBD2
TGTGCCACCAGCAGAGCTAGCGGGGGGATCTACGAGCAGTACTTC
CATSRASGGIYEQYF
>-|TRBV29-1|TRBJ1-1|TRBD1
TGCAGCGTTGACAGGGGGGTCACTGAAGCTTTCTTT
CSVDRGVTEAFF
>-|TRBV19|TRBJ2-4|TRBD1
TGTGCCAGTAGTAGGGGACAGGTAGGACTCATAGCCAAAAACATTCAGTACTTC
CASSRGQVGLIAKNIQYF
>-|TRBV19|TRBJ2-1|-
TGTGCCAGTAGTATCCCTAAAATCGGGGAGCAGTTCTTC
CASSIPKIGEQFF
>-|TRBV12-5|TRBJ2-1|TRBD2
TGTGCTAGTGGTTTGGCCCCTACCAGCGGGGACTACAATGAGCAGTTCTTC
CASGLAPTSGDYNEQFF
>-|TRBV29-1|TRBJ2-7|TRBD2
TGCAGCGTCACCGGGACTAGCTCCTACGAGCAGTACTTC
CSVTGTSSYEQYF
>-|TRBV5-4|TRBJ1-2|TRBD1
TGTGCCAGCAGCATTTCTGGAAGACAGGGGGGATATGGCTACACCTTC
CASSISGRQGGYGYTF
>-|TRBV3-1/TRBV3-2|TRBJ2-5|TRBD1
TGTGCCAGCAGCCAAGTGACAGGGGGTAGGGAGACCCAGTACTTC
CASSQVTGGRETQYF
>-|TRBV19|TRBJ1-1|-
TGTGCCAGTAACCCGAGGGCGGGGGAGAACACTGAAGCTTTCTTT
CASNPRAGENTEAFF
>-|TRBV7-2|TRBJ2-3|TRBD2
TGTGCCAGCAGCTTAGGCGGGGGAGCAGATACGCAGTATTTT
CASSLGGGADTQYF
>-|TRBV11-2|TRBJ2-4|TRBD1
TGTGCCAGCAGCTTAGTCGGGACAGGGGGTTACATTCAGTACTTC
CASSLVGTGGYIQYF
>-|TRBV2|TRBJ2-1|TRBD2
TGTGCCAGCAAGCGGGAGACGGAGCAGTTCTTC
CASKRETEQFF
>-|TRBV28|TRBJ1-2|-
TGTGCCACCTCCGGACTGAGGGACTATGGCTACACCTTC
CATSGLRDYGYTF
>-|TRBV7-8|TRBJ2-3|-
TGTGCCAGCAGCTTAAGGCCCGGACTAAGGTATACGCAGTATTTT
CASSLRPGLRYTQYF